These 22 T cell receptor beta chains were all obtained from the same sample, sequenced in a study of OX40 agonist ivuxolimab in advanced cancers. Library construction relied on the immunoSEQ multiplex PCR assay. TCRdb holds this immuneACCESS table with in-frame rearrangements only. Some clones are missing; in checked studies, unresolved V genes explain under half, and the rest has no known cause. The sample profile shows some 71,000 clones; approximately 91% of them were found once. 13% to 15% of the sample belongs to the ten largest clones. This sample comprised CD4+ or CD8+ T cells sorted from blood, obtained in a trial of the OX40 agonist ivuxolimab. The receptors were sampled from an adult with an advanced solid tumor such as melanoma, head and neck, liver or kidney cancer.

A word on this clone: This probably arose from a read error, given a far larger clone one base away. J is TRBJ1-3 and V is TRBV4-2; weak D call: TRBD1 (6 bases). Per germline, CDR1 LGHNA and CDR2 YNFKEQ. This CDR3 has 15 amino acids. V was shortened by 5 bases and J by 4 bases, with 15 bases between the two germline ends. CDR3 in DNA: TGTGCCAGCAGCGTAACTCGGGGGGCCGGAAACACCATATATTTT. It specifies CASSVTRGAGNTIYF.

This clone appeared a few times. The rearrangement joins TRBV6-4 to TRBJ2-1; unclear D gene. The CDR3 length is 13 residues. V was clipped by 3 bases and J by 6 bases, with 9 bases between them. Germline V gene sequence: CDR1 MRHNA, CDR2 SNTAGT. In nucleotides, the CDR3 is TGTGCCAGCAGTGAGGGTCGATCCAATGAGCAGTTCTTC. Translated, it gives CASSEGRSNEQFF.

The table lists this clone with a count of one. The genes are TRBV27 and TRBJ2-1; 13 nucleotides match TRBD2. The CDR3 consists of 17 residues. Germline V gene sequence: CDR1 MNHEY, CDR2 SMNVEV (reference sequence). V lost 4 bases, J lost 4 bases, and 7 bases stayed unmatched. The CDR3 sequence is CASSSWTSGSIYNEQFF. The CDR3 DNA is TGTGCCAGCAGTTCTTGGACTAGCGGGAGTATATACAATGAGCAGTTCTTC.

The chain employs TRBV27 and TRBJ2-3, with D possibly TRBD2 on 6 matching bases. The germline V and J ends were trimmed by 8 bases and 1 base, with 16 bases remaining between them. The CDR3 length is 15 residues. Looked up from germline, CDR1 is MNHEY and CDR2 is SMNVEV (reference sequence). CDR3 sequence (DNA): TGTGCCAGCTCTCTATTTGGGACTGGCACAGATACGCAGTATTTT. Residues: CASSLFGTGTDTQYF.

A few counts support this clone. The chain has TRBV6-5 and TRBJ2-5, with D possibly TRBD2 on 6 matching bases. The germline V gene has CDR1 MNHEY and CDR2 SVGAGI. This CDR3 contains 15 residues. V lost 2 bases to trimming and J lost 2 bases, with 12 bases between them. Written as DNA, the CDR3 is TGTGCCAGCAGTTACAGCGGGCAGATACAAGAGACCCAGTACTTC. Amino acids: CASSYSGQIQETQYF.

The chain joins TRBV4-1 to TRBJ2-7; either TRBD1 or TRBD2 may supply D (5 bases each). The germline V gene has CDR1 MGHRA and CDR2 YSYEKL. Trimming took 0 bases from V and 2 from J, leaving 14 bases between them. This CDR3 region has 16 residues. DNA of the CDR3: TGCGCCAGCAGCCAAGAGATCGGGGCGCATACCTACGAGCAGTACTTC. It translates to CASSQEIGAHTYEQYF.

V gene TRBV27 combines with J gene TRBJ2-5; 10 nucleotides align to TRBD2. V lost 5 bases and J lost 1; bases outside the gene matches: 4. Germline assignment: CDR1 MNHEY and CDR2 SMNVEV (reference sequence). The CDR3 has 15 residues. Here the CDR3 reads CASSLRLAGQETQYF. DNA of the CDR3: TGTGCCAGCAGTCTCAGACTAGCGGGCCAAGAGACCCAGTACTTC.

CDR3: CAIPYAGLQETQYF. The DNA of the CDR3 is TGTGCCATTCCCTACGCGGGACTCCAAGAGACCCAGTACTTC. The V call is TRBV7-9, the J call TRBJ2-5; possible D gene TRBD2, 6 bases. Trimming cost V 10 bases and J 1 base, with 16 bases left between them. The CDR3 has 14 residues. CDR1 is SEHNR and CDR2 is FQNEAQ in the germline V gene (reference sequence).

This sequence joins TRBV5-6 and TRBJ2-5; D ambiguous. Trimming shortened V by 0 bases and J by 4 bases, and 7 bases separated the two germline ends. The CDR3 sequence is 13 residues long. Germline loops: CDR1 SGHDT, CDR2 YYEEEE. The CDR3 DNA sequence: TGTGCCAGCAGCTTGGCCACGGGAGAGACCCAGTACTTC. It is translated as CASSLATGETQYF.

J is TRBJ2-2 and V is TRBV13; D not certain. Germline lookup yields CDR1 PRHDT and CDR2 FYEKMQ (reference sequence). The V gene lost 4 bases and the J gene lost 8 bases, with 11 bases spanning the gap. The CDR3 runs 13 residues. CDR3 nucleotides: TGTGCCAGCAGCTCCCCCGGAACGGGGGAGCTGTTTTTT. Its protein product is CASSSPGTGELFF.

The CDR3 DNA sequence: TGTGCCAGCAAGAAGGACAGGGGCTTTTCCACAGATACGCAGTATTTT. This sequence encodes CASKKDRGFSTDTQYF. The chain links TRBV28 to TRBJ2-3; 9 bases are a match to TRBD1. Germline lookup yields CDR1 MDHEN and CDR2 SYDVKM. The trim removed 7 bases at V and 2 bases at J, leaving 10 bases unmatched. This CDR3 region has 16 residues. Drawing the rest from reference TRBV28 and TRBJ2-3, the complete variable domain is DVKVTQSSRYLVKRTGEKVFLECVQDMDHENMFWYRQDPGLGLRLIYFSYDVKMKEKGDIPEGYSVSREKKERFSLILESASTNQTSMYLCASKKDRGFSTDTQYFGPGTRLTVL.

The chain uses TRBV7-9 and TRBJ2-3; D ambiguous. V gave up 2 bases and J gave up 2 bases, with 5 bases separating them. Germline assignment: CDR1 SEHNR and CDR2 FQNEAQ (reference sequence). This CDR3 region has 13 residues. This CDR3 is CASSLILTDTQYF. CDR3 nucleotide sequence: TGTGCCAGCAGCTTAATTCTCACAGATACGCAGTATTTT.

The chain is built from TRBV15 and TRBJ2-5, with 7 bases fitting TRBD2. The germline V gene encodes CDR1 LNHNV and CDR2 YYDKDF (reference sequence). The CDR3 covers 16 residues. Trimming took 0 bases from V and 3 from J; bases not matched to a gene: 7. CDR3 nucleotide sequence: TGTGCCACCAGCAGAGATAGGCCGGGGGGTGAAGAGACCCAGTACTTC. This codes for CATSRDRPGGEETQYF.

The rearrangement links TRBV27 to TRBJ2-1; no clear D gene. Per the germline V gene, CDR1 is MNHEY and CDR2 is SMNVEV (reference sequence). The CDR3 totals 14 residues. Trimming shortened V by 4 bases and J by 4 bases, and 11 bases separated the two germline ends. In nucleotides, the CDR3 is TGTGCCAGCAGTTCCCCTGACTGGTACAATGAGCAGTTCTTC. Protein sequence: CASSSPDWYNEQFF.

This chain's CDR3 is CASSPSGIGSYEQYF. CDR3 DNA sequence: TGTGCCAGCTCACCTAGCGGGATAGGGTCCTACGAGCAGTACTTC. The chain couples TRBV18 to TRBJ2-7; 8 nucleotides align to TRBD2. J gave up 1 base and V 3 bases, and 5 bases lay outside the gene matches. Germline-derived CDR1 and CDR2 are KGHSH and LQKENI. The CDR3 contains 15 residues.

This chain links TRBV4-3 with TRBJ2-1; perhaps TRBD2 as D (5 bases). V dropped 0 bases and J dropped 4 bases, with 16 bases sitting between them. Looked up from germline, CDR1 is LGHNA and CDR2 is YSLEER. This CDR3 comprises 17 residues. The DNA for the CDR3 is TGCGCCAGCAGCCAAGAGACCCTCACTAGTATATACAATGAGCAGTTCTTC. Residues: CASSQETLTSIYNEQFF.

This clone was seen only once. This chain links TRBV19 with TRBJ2-7, with D possibly TRBD1 on 6 matching bases. The CDR3 is made up of 13 amino acids. V was pared by 4 bases and J by 3 bases, with 10 bases between. Looked up from germline, CDR1 is LNHDA and CDR2 is SQIVND (reference sequence). The CDR3 region has the DNA TGTGCCAGTAGTAACGACAGGATCTACGAGCAGTACTTC. Translation gives CASSNDRIYEQYF.

This rearrangement joins TRBV12-5 to TRBJ2-2, with D hard to call. V shed 7 bases and J shed 6 bases, with 18 bases lying between them. CDR1 and CDR2 (germline): LGHNT, FRNRAP. CDR3 size: 15 residues. CDR3 nucleotides: TGTGCTAGTGTTCAAAGAGACCTTGAGGCCGGGGAGCTGTTTTTT. It codes for CASVQRDLEAGELFF.

The chain couples TRBV7-9 to TRBJ2-3; 11 bases line up with TRBD2. Germline V CDR1 and CDR2: SEHNR, FQNEAQ (reference sequence). J gave up 2 bases and V 5 bases, and 6 bases lay outside the gene matches. The length of the CDR3 is 16 residues. The CDR3 reads CASSLGTSGATDTQYF. The CDR3 coding sequence is TGTGCCAGCAGCCTGGGGACTAGCGGAGCCACAGATACGCAGTATTTT.

V is TRBV15 and J is TRBJ1-1; 11 bases are a match to TRBD1. V was clipped by 4 bases and J by 2 bases; unmatched bases: 3. The CDR3 is 15 amino acids. Germline V gene lookup returns CDR1 LNHNV and CDR2 YYDKDF (reference sequence). The CDR3 protein is CATSIRTGGNTEAFF. CDR3 coding DNA: TGTGCCACCAGCATAAGGACAGGGGGCAACACTGAAGCTTTCTTT.

The chain combines TRBV19 with TRBJ2-3; 7 bases fit TRBD2. CDR3 length: 15 residues. V shed 3 bases, J shed 2 bases, and the junction held 5 bases outside the gene matches. Germline CDR1 LNHDA, CDR2 SQIVND (reference sequence). For the CDR3, the DNA is TGTGCCAGTAGTATGACGGGAGGCCCCACAGATACGCAGTATTTT. Amino acid sequence: CASSMTGGPTDTQYF.

The chain is built from TRBV9 and TRBJ2-3; tentative D call: TRBD1 (5 bases). The CDR3 is 15 amino acids. V lost 3 bases and J 1 base, leaving 12 bases between the germline ends. In germline, CDR1 is SGDLS, CDR2 YYNGEE. Here the CDR3 DNA reads TGTGCCAGCAGCGCCCTCCAGGGTGGCACAGATACGCAGTATTTT. Protein: CASSALQGGTDTQYF.